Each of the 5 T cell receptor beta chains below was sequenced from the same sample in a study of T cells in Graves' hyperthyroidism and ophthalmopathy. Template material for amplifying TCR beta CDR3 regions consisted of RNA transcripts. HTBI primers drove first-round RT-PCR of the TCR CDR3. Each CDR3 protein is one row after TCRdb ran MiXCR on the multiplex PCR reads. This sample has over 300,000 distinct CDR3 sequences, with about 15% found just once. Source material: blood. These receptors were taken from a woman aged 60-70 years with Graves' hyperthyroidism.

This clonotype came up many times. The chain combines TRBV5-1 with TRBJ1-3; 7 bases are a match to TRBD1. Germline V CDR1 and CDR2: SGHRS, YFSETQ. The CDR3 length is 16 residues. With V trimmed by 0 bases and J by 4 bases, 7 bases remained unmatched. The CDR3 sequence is CASSLASTGSGNTIYF. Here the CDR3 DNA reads TGCGCCAGCAGCTTGGCCTCGACAGGGTCAGGAAACACCATATATTTT.

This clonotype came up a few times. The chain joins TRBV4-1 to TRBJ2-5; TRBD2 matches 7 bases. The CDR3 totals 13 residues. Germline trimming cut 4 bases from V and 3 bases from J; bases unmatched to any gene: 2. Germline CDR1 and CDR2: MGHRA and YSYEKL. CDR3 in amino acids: CASSRGLEETQYF. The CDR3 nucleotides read TGCGCCAGCAGCCGAGGACTAGAAGAGACCCAGTACTTC.

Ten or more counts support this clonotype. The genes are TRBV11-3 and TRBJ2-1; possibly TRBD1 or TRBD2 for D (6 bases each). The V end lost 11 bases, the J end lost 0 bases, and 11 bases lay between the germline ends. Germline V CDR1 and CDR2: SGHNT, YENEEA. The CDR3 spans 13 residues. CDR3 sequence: CASGASSYNEQFF. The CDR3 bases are TGTGCCTCGGGGGCGAGCTCCTACAATGAGCAGTTCTTC.

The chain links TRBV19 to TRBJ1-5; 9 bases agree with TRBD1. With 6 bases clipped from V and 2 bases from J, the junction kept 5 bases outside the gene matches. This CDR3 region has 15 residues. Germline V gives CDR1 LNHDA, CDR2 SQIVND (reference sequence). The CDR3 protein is CASRTQGAGNQPQHF. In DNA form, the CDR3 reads TGTGCCAGTAGAACACAGGGGGCGGGCAATCAGCCCCAGCATTTT.

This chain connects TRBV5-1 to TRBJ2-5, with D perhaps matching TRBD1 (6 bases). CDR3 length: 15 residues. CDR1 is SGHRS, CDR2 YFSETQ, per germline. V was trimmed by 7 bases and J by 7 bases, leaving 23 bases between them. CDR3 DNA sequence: TGCGCCAGCTGCCCTCGGGACACCCACGGTGGGACCCAGTACTTC. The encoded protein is CASCPRDTHGGTQYF.